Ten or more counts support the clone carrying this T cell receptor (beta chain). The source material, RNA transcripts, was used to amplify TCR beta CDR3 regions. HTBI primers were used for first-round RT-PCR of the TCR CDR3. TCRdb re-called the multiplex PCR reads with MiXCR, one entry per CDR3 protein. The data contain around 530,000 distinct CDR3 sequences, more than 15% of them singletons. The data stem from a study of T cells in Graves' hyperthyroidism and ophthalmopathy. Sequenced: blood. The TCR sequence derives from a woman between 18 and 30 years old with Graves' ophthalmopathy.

The CDR3 region has the DNA TGTGCCAGCAGCTTAGAGGCGCCTTCCTACGAGCAGTACTTC. It translates to CASSLEAPSYEQYF. The J gene is TRBJ2-7, the V gene TRBV11-2; the D is unclear. V was trimmed by 0 bases and J by 1 base, leaving 7 bases between them. The germline V gene encodes CDR1 SGHAT and CDR2 FQNNGV. The CDR3 extends over 14 amino acids.